This T cell receptor (beta chain) was found in a study of T cell repertoires in cytomegalovirus infection. Looking at the study overall: Selected CMV epitopes included recently identified HLA-C-restricted ones as well as well-studied HLA-B-restricted ones. Public signatures in TCR beta pointed to CMV infection and matching HLA type.

Per germline, CDR1 DFQATT and CDR2 SNEGSKA (reference sequence). The V and J ends lost 0 bases and 7 bases respectively, with 16 bases between them. The CDR3 extends over 14 amino acids. Study-level results: The ex vivo response was dominated by HLA-C-restricted CMV-specific TCR beta clonotypes. The cumulative frequency of public TCR beta families identified carriers of CMV plus the relevant HLA.

With respect to this clonotype: The antigen remains unidentified.

One entry per CDR3 protein, called by TCRdb with MiXCR from the reads. The sample contains a few hundred thousand distinct CDR3 sequences, 40% of which appear only once. The chain uses TRBV20-1 and TRBJ2-7; TRBD2 is a possible D gene (6 bases). This TCR came from a human donor in good health (CMV status not recorded). Some clones in this sample may be carry-over from other donors' samples. Sample: cultured PBMCs, taken from culture after CMV antigen stimulation. The chain's CDR3 is CSARDQLTRQEQYF. As DNA, the CDR3 is TGCAGTGCTAGAGATCAGTTGACTAGACAGGAGCAGTACTTC.